A selection of T cell receptor beta chains follows, all from one sample in a study of CD8 T cells in ankylosing spondylitis. TCRdb reprocessed the 5' RACE reads via MiXCR and lists one record per CDR3 protein. Of some 240,000 distinct CDR3 sequences in the sample, more than 5.5% were seen once. Source material: blood, either unsorted or a sorted T cell fraction (not recorded which). The source of these receptors is a male donor with ankylosing spondylitis. Each CDR3 is given with its conserved first and last residue. The D gene is left open where the match is weak. The size of a clone is reported for some rows only, either as once, few or many, or as a class for expanded clones.

v_call	clone_size	d_call	j_call	cdr3_nt	cdr3_aa
TRBV7-8	many	.	TRBJ2-5	TGTGCCAGCAGTTGGGGACCGGGGGAGACCCAGTACTTC	CASSWGPGETQYF
TRBV11-2	many	.	TRBJ2-1	TGTGCCAGCAGCTTAGATGCGCACTACTACAATGAGCAGTTCTTC	CASSLDAHYYNEQFF
TRBV20-1	many	TRBD1	TRBJ2-2	TGCAGTGCTAGCCGTCAGGGGGCAGCCGGGGAGCTGTTTTTT	CSASRQGAAGELFF
TRBV7-2	few	.	TRBJ1-1	TGTGCCAGCAGCTTAGAGGAGGGCGGGACTGAAGCTTTCTTT	CASSLEEGGTEAFF
TRBV7-8	many	.	TRBJ1-5	TGTGCCAGCAGTTTCGGGGGCGAGTGGGGCAATCAGCCCCAGCATTTT	CASSFGGEWGNQPQHF
TRBV30	few	TRBD1	TRBJ2-6	TGTGCCTGGAGCACCGAGGACAGGGCCGGGGCCAACGTCCTGACTTTC	CAWSTEDRAGANVLTF
TRBV13	.	.	TRBJ1-2	TGTGCCACACACGGGTCGGCTAACTATGGCTACACCTTC	CATHGSANYGYTF
TRBV19	few	.	TRBJ2-7	TGTGCCAGTAGGGAGGACGGAAAGAGCTCCTACGAGCAGTACTTC	CASREDGKSSYEQYF
TRBV7-2	.	.	TRBJ1-5	TGTGCCAGCAGCTTAGAGTACAGCTATAGCAATCAGCCCCAGCATTTT	CASSLEYSYSNQPQHF
TRBV27	few	.	TRBJ2-1	TGTGCCAGCTCTCTCGCGCGGGATTACCCCTACAATGAGCAGTTCTTC	CASSLARDYPYNEQFF
TRBV7-8	many	.	TRBJ2-1	TGTGCCAGCAGCTCCAGAGGCCACATCTCGCGCTATGAGCAGTTCTTC	CASSSRGHISRYEQFF
TRBV4-2	many	.	TRBJ1-1	TGTGCCAGCAGCCAGCCGGGACACCCGAACACTGAAGCTTTCTTT	CASSQPGHPNTEAFF
TRBV4-1	medium-sized	.	TRBJ2-7	TGCGCCAGCAGCCAAGTCAGGGCCTACGAGCAGTACTTC	CASSQVRAYEQYF
TRBV3-1	many	.	TRBJ1-3	TGTGCCAGCAGCCCAGGACGGAGCGGTGGAAACACCATATATTTT	CASSPGRSGGNTIYF
TRBV7-9	few	.	TRBJ2-5	TGTGCCAGCAGCTTAGGGGTGGTAGAGGGTAGCCAAGAGACCCAGTACTTC	CASSLGVVEGSQETQYF
TRBV28	.	.	TRBJ2-1	TGTGCCAGCAGTTTAGAGCTCCGGGGCGAGCAGTTCTTC	CASSLELRGEQFF
TRBV27	many	TRBD1	TRBJ1-1	TGTGCCAGCAGTTTAGCCAGGGGGGGCACTGAAGCTTTCTTT	CASSLARGGTEAFF
TRBV5-6	many	TRBD1	TRBJ2-3	TGTGCCAGCAGCTGGGGGACAGGGGAGATGGATACGCAGTATTTT	CASSWGTGEMDTQYF
TRBV27	many	.	TRBJ2-1	TGTGCCAGCAGGACCGCCAGCAATGAGCAGTTCTTC	CASRTASNEQFF
TRBV25-1	many	TRBD2	TRBJ2-2	TGTGCCAGCAGTGGGCCAGCGGGAGGGCCGAACACCGGGGAGCTGTTTTTT	CASSGPAGGPNTGELFF
TRBV10-2	few	.	TRBJ2-7	TGCGCCAGCAGTGGAACAGGGAACTCCTACGAGCAGTACTTC	CASSGTGNSYEQYF
TRBV25-1	many	.	TRBJ2-1	TGTGCCAGCAGTCTAGGTGGACGGGCCTACAATGAGCAGTTCTTC	CASSLGGRAYNEQFF
TRBV12-3/TRBV12-4	many	.	TRBJ2-1	TGTGCCAGCAGTTTAACACCCTACAATGAGCAGTTCTTC	CASSLTPYNEQFF
TRBV20-1	.	TRBD2	TRBJ2-7	TGCAGTGCTAGTGACCATAGCGGGAGGCCCCCCTACGAGCAGTACTTC	CSASDHSGRPPYEQYF
TRBV5-1	many	TRBD1	TRBJ2-1	TGCGCCAGCAGCTCTCATCCCGGGACAGGGCTTTACAATGAGCAGTTCTTC	CASSSHPGTGLYNEQFF
TRBV4-1	many	.	TRBJ2-7	TGCGCCAGCAGCTCGATCGGTGGTGACTCCTACGAGCAGTACTTC	CASSSIGGDSYEQYF
TRBV11-2	.	TRBD1	TRBJ2-2	TGTGCCAGCAGTTCTCCCCCGGCATCGGACAGGGGGCATTCCGGGGAGCTGTTTTTT	CASSSPPASDRGHSGELFF
TRBV2	many	.	TRBJ1-2	TGTGCCAGGATCCATTCTCGGGGGTATGGCTACACCTTC	CARIHSRGYGYTF
TRBV29-1	many	TRBD2	TRBJ2-1	TGCAGCGTTGAAGACCCGCGACTAGCGTACACCTACAATGAGCAGTTCTTC	CSVEDPRLAYTYNEQFF
TRBV27	many	TRBD2	TRBJ2-7	TGTGCCAGCAGTCCTCACCCTAGCGGGTCTTCCTACGAGCAGTACTTC	CASSPHPSGSSYEQYF
TRBV12-3/TRBV12-4	many	.	TRBJ2-1	TGTGCCAGCAGTTTCGGGGTTGAGCAGTTCTTC	CASSFGVEQFF
TRBV4-3	many	.	TRBJ2-7	TGCGCCAGCAGCCAGGGGCCGGGCCACAACTACGAGCAGTACTTC	CASSQGPGHNYEQYF
TRBV10-3	many	.	TRBJ2-7	TGTGCCATCAGTGAGTCTTGGGAGCAGTACTTC	CAISESWEQYF
TRBV9	many	TRBD1	TRBJ2-5	TGTGCCAGCAGCGTAGACGAACAGGGGGCAGAGACCCAGTACTTC	CASSVDEQGAETQYF
TRBV20-1	many	.	TRBJ1-2	TGCAGTGCTAGAGAGATAGGGGCGCCCCGGGGAGGCTACACCTTC	CSAREIGAPRGGYTF
TRBV27	few	TRBD1	TRBJ1-3	TGTGCCAGCGGTCACAGGGGCTCTGGAAACACCATATATTTT	CASGHRGSGNTIYF
TRBV28	many	.	TRBJ2-4	TGTGCCAGCAGTTTTGGGGGGCGAAACATTCAGTACTTC	CASSFGGRNIQYF
TRBV4-2	many	.	TRBJ1-2	TGTGCCAGCAGCCGCGACAGACTGGCCTATGGCTACACCTTC	CASSRDRLAYGYTF
TRBV5-1	few	.	TRBJ2-7	TGCGCCAGCAGCTGGAGTGACAGTCGGGCGTACGAGCAGTACTTC	CASSWSDSRAYEQYF
TRBV25-1	few	TRBD1	TRBJ2-7	TGTGCCAGCAGTGAAACTCAGGGACAGAAGTTTTTATACTCCTACGAGCAGTACTTC	CASSETQGQKFLYSYEQYF
TRBV5-1	many	TRBD1	TRBJ2-3	TGCGCCAGCAGCTTGGACCGGGACAGTACGTGGGGCACAGATACGCAGTATTTT	CASSLDRDSTWGTDTQYF
TRBV2	many	TRBD1	TRBJ1-2	TGTGCCAGCACCCAGACAGGGTACTATGGCTACACCTTC	CASTQTGYYGYTF
TRBV6-2/TRBV6-3	few	TRBD1	TRBJ2-3	TGTGCCAGCCTCTCCCGGGACAGCGCCCTAACAGATACGCAGTATTTT	CASLSRDSALTDTQYF